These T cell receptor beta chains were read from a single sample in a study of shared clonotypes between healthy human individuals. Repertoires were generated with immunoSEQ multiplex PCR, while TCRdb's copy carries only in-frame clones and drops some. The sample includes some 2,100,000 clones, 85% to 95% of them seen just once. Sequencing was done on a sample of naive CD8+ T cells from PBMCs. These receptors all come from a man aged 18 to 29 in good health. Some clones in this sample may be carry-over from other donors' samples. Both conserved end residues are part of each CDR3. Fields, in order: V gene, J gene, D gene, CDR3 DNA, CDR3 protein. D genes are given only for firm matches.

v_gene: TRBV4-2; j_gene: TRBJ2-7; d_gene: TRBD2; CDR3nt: TGTGCCAGCAGCCAAACTAGCGGGGCATCCTACGAGCAGTACTTC; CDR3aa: CASSQTSGASYEQYF
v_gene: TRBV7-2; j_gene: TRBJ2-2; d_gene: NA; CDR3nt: TGTGCCAGCAGCTTCGCTTTTATGACCGGGGAGCTGTTTTTT; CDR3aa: CASSFAFMTGELFF
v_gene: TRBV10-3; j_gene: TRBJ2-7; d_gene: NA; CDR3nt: TGTGCCATCAGTGAGTCTCAAGACCGGGGCTCCTACGAGCAGTACTTC; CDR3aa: CAISESQDRGSYEQYF
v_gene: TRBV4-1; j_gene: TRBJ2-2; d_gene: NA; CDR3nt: TGCGCCAGCAGCCAACTCCCCGAAACCACCGGGGAGCTGTTTTTT; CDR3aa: CASSQLPETTGELFF
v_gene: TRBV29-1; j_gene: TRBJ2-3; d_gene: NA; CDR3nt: TGCAGCGAAACAGGGTTGGGTAATACGCAGTATTTT; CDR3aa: CSETGLGNTQYF
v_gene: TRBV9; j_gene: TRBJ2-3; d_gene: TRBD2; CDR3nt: TGTGCCAGCAGCGTAAGCGGGAGGGCCCCCCCAGATACGCAGTATTTT; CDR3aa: CASSVSGRAPPDTQYF
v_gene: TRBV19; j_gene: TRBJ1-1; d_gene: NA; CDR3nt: TGTGCCAGTAGTTCCAAATGGGTGAACACTGAAGCTTTCTTT; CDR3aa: CASSSKWVNTEAFF
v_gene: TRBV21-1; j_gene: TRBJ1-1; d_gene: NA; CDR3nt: TGTGCCAGCAGCCTCGGAAATAGTCCGGGCACTGAAGCTTTCTTT; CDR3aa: CASSLGNSPGTEAFF
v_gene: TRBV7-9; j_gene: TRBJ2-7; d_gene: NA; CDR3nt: TGTGCCAGCAGTCAAGACTACGAGCAGTACTTC; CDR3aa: CASSQDYEQYF
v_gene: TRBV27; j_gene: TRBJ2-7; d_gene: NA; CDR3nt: TGTGCCAGCAGTTATAGGGGACAAAGCTCCTACGAGCAGTACTTC; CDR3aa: CASSYRGQSSYEQYF
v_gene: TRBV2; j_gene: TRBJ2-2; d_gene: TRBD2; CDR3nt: TGTGCCAGCAGTGAAGGGACGGGAGGGCGGACCGGGGAGCTGTTTTTT; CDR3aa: CASSEGTGGRTGELFF